Shown below are 2 T cell receptor beta chains from a single sample sequenced in a study of cytomegalovirus exposure and HLA in healthy donors. The PCR made use of 60 Vbeta and 13 Jbeta primers. The protocol was immunoSEQ multiplex PCR, while the TCRdb copy is restricted to in-frame clones and leaves out a portion. The data hold about 180,000 clones, with about 78% observed a single time. The sample consisted of PBMCs. Source of these receptors: a man aged 35-49 years in good health and CMV-seronegative.

The chain is built from TRBV6-5 and TRBJ2-5; possible D gene TRBD1, 5 bases. Gene TRBJ2-7 matches the end of the DNA better, so the J call may be wrong. The germline CDR1 and CDR2 sequences are MNHEY and SVGAGI. The CDR3 runs to 13 residues. The CDR3 nucleotides read TGTGCCAGCAGTTCTTGGACACTACGCGAGCAGTACTTC. As protein: CASSSWTLREQYF.

This clone was seen more than once but under ten times. The genes are TRBV27 and TRBJ2-7, with D perhaps TRBD1 (6 bases). The CDR3 totals 12 residues. The ends were cut back, 8 bases at V and 7 bases at J, with 15 bases in the middle. Germline V lookup: CDR1 MNHEY, CDR2 SMNVEV (reference sequence). CDR3 in amino acids: CASGYRDGEQYF. The CDR3 region has the DNA TGTGCCAGCGGATACAGGGATGGGGAGCAGTACTTC.